The clone carrying this TCR beta chain occurred a few times. This specimen belongs to a study of beta chain features in type 1 diabetes. Every bit of the isolated RNA underwent reverse transcription, so sequencing read expressed TCRB transcripts. The protocol was immunoSEQ multiplex PCR, while the TCRdb copy is restricted to in-frame clones and leaves out a portion. The table includes fewer than 500,000 clones, over 11% detected once. The TCR sequence derives from a young man in good health. The sequencing input was naive CD4+ T cells from blood.

CDR3 nucleotides: TGTGCCAGCAGTGATTTCTCTGGGGCCAACGTCCTGACTTTC. Translated: CASSDFSGANVLTF. The gene calls are TRBV2 and TRBJ2-6, with D uncertain. Germline-derived CDR1 and CDR2 are SNHLY and FYNNEI. This CDR3 has 14 residues. Trimming shortened V by 3 bases and J by 0 bases, and 3 bases separated the two germline ends. Combining the CDR3 with reference TRBV2 and TRBJ2-6 gives the whole variable domain EPEVTQTPSHQVTQMGQEVILRCVPISNHLYFYWYRQILGQKVEFLVSFYNNEISEKSEIFDDQFSVERPDGSNFTLKIRSTKLEDSAMYFCASSDFSGANVLTFGAGSRLTVL.